These T cell receptor beta chains were read from a single sample in a study of blood T cell repertoires in COVID-19. Using immunoSEQ multiplex PCR, the repertoire was profiled, and TCRdb retains in-frame clones only, with some absent. The data contain approximately 260,000 clones, 88% of them singletons. Sample: PBMCs or T cells enriched from blood (not recorded which). These TCRs come from a woman aged 40-49 years with acute COVID-19. Each CDR3 is given with its conserved first and last residue. Each record gives: V gene, clone size, J gene, D gene, CDR3 DNA, CDR3 protein. The D gene is left open where the match is weak. The size field is filled for only some rows; it gives once, few, many or a size class.

TRBV6-5	.	TRBJ2-1	.	TGTGCCAGCAGTAGACATCCAAATGAGCAGTTCTTC	CASSRHPNEQFF
TRBV20-1	.	TRBJ2-7	.	TGCAGTGCTAGAGGGGCAGGCGAGCAGTACTTC	CSARGAGEQYF
TRBV11-2	.	TRBJ1-1	.	TGTGCCAGCAGCTTAGATCTGGGAGGGATGGGGAACACTGAAGCTTTCTTT	CASSLDLGGMGNTEAFF
TRBV5-6	.	TRBJ2-1	.	TGTGCCAGCAGCTTGCTGGCGGTATACAATGAGCAGTTCTTC	CASSLLAVYNEQFF
TRBV7-2	.	TRBJ1-2	TRBD1	TGTGCCAGCAGCTTCTGGGACAGAACTAACTATGGCTACACCTTC	CASSFWDRTNYGYTF
TRBV5-4	few	TRBJ2-6	TRBD2	TGTGCCAGCAGCTCGAGCAAATCTAGCGGGAGACGTTACGGGGCCAACGTCCTGACTTTC	CASSSSKSSGRRYGANVLTF
TRBV1	.	TRBJ1-1	.	TGCACCAGCAGCCAACAGGGGAAGAACACTGAAGCTTTCTTT	CTSSQQGKNTEAFF
TRBV12-3/TRBV12-4	.	TRBJ1-5	.	TGTGCCAGCAGGGGGCGCGGGATCCAGCCCCAGCATTTT	CASRGRGIQPQHF
TRBV25-1	.	TRBJ1-1	.	TGTGCCAGCAACCAGGGGTTCGACACTGAAGCTTTCTTT	CASNQGFDTEAFF
TRBV9	.	TRBJ2-2	.	TGTGCCAGCAGGTCCCTCACAGGTTTTGATGGGGAGCTGTTTTTT	CASRSLTGFDGELFF
TRBV11-3	.	TRBJ1-2	.	TGTGCCAGCAGCTTAGGGGCGGGGCTGTATGGCTACACCTTC	CASSLGAGLYGYTF
TRBV20-1	.	TRBJ2-1	.	TGCAGTGCTAGTGCGGGCGGGGCCTCTGGTGAGCAGTTCTTC	CSASAGGASGEQFF
TRBV25-1	.	TRBJ2-7	TRBD1	TGTGCCAGCAGTGAATATGGGTCGGGACAGGGATTCACCTACGAGCAGTACTTC	CASSEYGSGQGFTYEQYF
TRBV9	.	TRBJ2-3	TRBD1	TGTGCCAGCAGCGTAGATGAGGGGGCATGGGATACGCAGTATTTT	CASSVDEGAWDTQYF
TRBV28	.	TRBJ2-7	TRBD2	TGTGCCAGCAGTTTCAGGGGACTAGCTCTCTACGAGCAGTACTTC	CASSFRGLALYEQYF
TRBV11-2	.	TRBJ2-1	TRBD2	TGTGCCAGCAGCTTTGGCGGGAGTTACGTCAACAATGAGCAGTTCTTC	CASSFGGSYVNNEQFF
TRBV7-2	.	TRBJ2-2	.	TGTGCCAGCACTCTTGGGGGGACCACCGGGGAGCTGTTTTTT	CASTLGGTTGELFF
TRBV6-4	.	TRBJ2-2	.	TGTGCCAGCAGTGACTCGGGGGGGAACACCGGGGAGCTGTTTTTT	CASSDSGGNTGELFF
TRBV4-1	.	TRBJ1-3	.	TGCGCCAGCAGCCAAGGACCTAGCTCTGGAAACACCATATATTTT	CASSQGPSSGNTIYF
TRBV15	.	TRBJ1-1	.	TGTGCCACCAGCCCAGCGAGGACTGAAGCTTTCTTT	CATSPARTEAFF
TRBV18	.	TRBJ2-1	.	TGTGCCAGCTCACCAGGCATGGGCCTCAACAATGAGCAGTTCTTC	CASSPGMGLNNEQFF
TRBV6-5	.	TRBJ1-3	TRBD1	TGTGCCAGCAGTTACGGACAGGGGACAGGAAACACCATATATTTT	CASSYGQGTGNTIYF
TRBV5-1	.	TRBJ2-1	TRBD2	TGCGCCAGCAGCTTGGAGGTGGGACTAGGGCCCTACAATGAGCAGTTCTTC	CASSLEVGLGPYNEQFF
TRBV7-9	.	TRBJ2-1	TRBD1	TGTGCCAGCAGCTTTCAGGCCATGGACAGGCCGAACATGAATGAGCAGTTCTTC	CASSFQAMDRPNMNEQFF
TRBV19	.	TRBJ2-7	TRBD1	TGTGCCAGTAGTAAGGGACAGATCTACGAGCAGTACTTC	CASSKGQIYEQYF
TRBV2	once	TRBJ1-2	.	TGTGCCAGCAGTACAGGGACCACATTCTATGGCTACACCTTC	CASSTGTTFYGYTF
TRBV28	.	TRBJ1-1	TRBD1	TGTGCCAGCAGTCTTATGACAGGGGACACTGAAGCTTTCTTT	CASSLMTGDTEAFF
TRBV9	.	TRBJ2-3	TRBD2	TGTGCCAGCAGCGTAGAAGCGGGACGGCGTACAGATACGCAGTATTTT	CASSVEAGRRTDTQYF
TRBV5-4	.	TRBJ2-4	TRBD2	TGTGCCAGCAGCTTTAGCGGGAGGGCCGGAAACATTCAGTACTTC	CASSFSGRAGNIQYF
TRBV18	once	TRBJ2-1	.	TGTGCCAGCTCACCTGCGGGCCCAGGCCTTAGGAATGAGCAGTTCTTC	CASSPAGPGLRNEQFF
TRBV4-3	.	TRBJ1-1	.	TGCGCCAGCAGCCAAGTCTTTGGCGGTGAAGCTTTCTTT	CASSQVFGGEAFF
TRBV25-1	once	TRBJ2-5	TRBD1	TGTGCCAGCAGGCAGACAGGGGGAGAGACCCAGTACTTC	CASRQTGGETQYF
TRBV7-2	.	TRBJ2-3	.	TGTGCCAGCAGCGCAGGGGCGAGCACAGATACGCAGTATTTT	CASSAGASTDTQYF
TRBV5-1	.	TRBJ2-3	TRBD2	TGCGCCAGCAGCCCTAGCGGGGGGCCCTTAAGCCTGCAGTATTTT	CASSPSGGPLSLQYF
TRBV28	.	TRBJ1-1	.	TGTGCCAGCAGTTCAACAGGGAGGGACACTGAAGCTTTCTTT	CASSSTGRDTEAFF
TRBV27	.	TRBJ2-7	TRBD2	TGTGCCAGCAGCAGACTAGCGGGAGAAGGCATTTCCGCCTACGAGCAGTACTTC	CASSRLAGEGISAYEQYF
TRBV10-2	.	TRBJ2-7	.	TGCGCCAGCAGTGAGCATTCCTACGAGCAGTACTTC	CASSEHSYEQYF
TRBV10-3	.	TRBJ1-2	TRBD1	TGTGCCATCAGAAGGGACAGGGCTGCGAGTAACTATGGCTACACCTTC	CAIRRDRAASNYGYTF
TRBV2	.	TRBJ2-7	TRBD2	TGTGCCAGCAGTGGGGGGACTAGCAGCTCCTACGAGCAGTACTTC	CASSGGTSSSYEQYF
TRBV15	.	TRBJ1-1	TRBD1	TGTGCCACCACCAAAGGGACAGAGAGTCAGAAGGCTTTCTTT	CATTKGTESQKAFF
TRBV28	.	TRBJ2-5	.	TGTGCCAGCAGTTTGCCTTCGAGTTGGGAGACCCAGTACTTC	CASSLPSSWETQYF
TRBV7-9	.	TRBJ1-4	.	TGTGCCAGCAGTAGCGGGCCGGCAACTAATGAAAAACTGTTTTTT	CASSSGPATNEKLFF
TRBV5-1	.	TRBJ1-2	TRBD1	TGCGCCAGCAGCTTGGCCTCGGGCAGGGGGGATGGCTACACCTTC	CASSLASGRGDGYTF
TRBV10-1	.	TRBJ1-1	.	TGCGCCAGCAAGACTGAGAACACTGAAGCTTTCTTT	CASKTENTEAFF
TRBV11-2	.	TRBJ1-6	TRBD1	TGTGCCAGCAGGCTCGACAGGGGGCGCGGCGGTTCACCCCTCCACTTT	CASRLDRGRGGSPLHF
TRBV12-2	.	TRBJ2-2	.	TGTGCAAGTCGCTTAGATCGGACTAGCGGGAGCCCGAACACCGGGGAGCTGTTTTTT	CASRLDRTSGSPNTGELFF
TRBV2	.	TRBJ1-5	.	TGTGCCAGCAGTGTGGGGGGGTTGAGCAATCAGCCCCAGCATTTT	CASSVGGLSNQPQHF
TRBV7-9	.	TRBJ2-6	.	TGTGCCAGCAGCTTAGTTGGGGCAGCTGGGGCCAACGTCCTGACTTTC	CASSLVGAAGANVLTF
TRBV6-5	.	TRBJ1-2	TRBD1	TGTGCCAGCAGGAGAGACGGACAGGGAAACTATGGCTACACCTTC	CASRRDGQGNYGYTF
TRBV5-1	.	TRBJ2-3	.	TGCGCCAGCAGCTTGGCCCCATCGGGTCCCGGAGATACGCAGTATTTT	CASSLAPSGPGDTQYF
TRBV5-4	once	TRBJ2-3	TRBD2	TGTGCCAGCAGCTTGGAAACGGGAGGGCCATCAGATACGCAGTATTTT	CASSLETGGPSDTQYF
TRBV28	.	TRBJ1-2	.	TGTGCCAGCTCCCTACGGGGGAGTTATGGCTACACCTTC	CASSLRGSYGYTF
TRBV7-8	once	TRBJ1-5	.	TGTGCCAGCAGCCCAAGTAGGGGTCAGCCCCAGCATTTT	CASSPSRGQPQHF
TRBV7-8	.	TRBJ1-3	.	TGTGCCAGCAGCTCGCGGGGGGCGGAGGGAAACACCATATATTTT	CASSSRGAEGNTIYF
TRBV10-3	.	TRBJ2-7	TRBD2	TGTGCCATCAGTGAGTCCGTGACTAGCGGCTCCTACGAGCAGTACTTC	CAISESVTSGSYEQYF